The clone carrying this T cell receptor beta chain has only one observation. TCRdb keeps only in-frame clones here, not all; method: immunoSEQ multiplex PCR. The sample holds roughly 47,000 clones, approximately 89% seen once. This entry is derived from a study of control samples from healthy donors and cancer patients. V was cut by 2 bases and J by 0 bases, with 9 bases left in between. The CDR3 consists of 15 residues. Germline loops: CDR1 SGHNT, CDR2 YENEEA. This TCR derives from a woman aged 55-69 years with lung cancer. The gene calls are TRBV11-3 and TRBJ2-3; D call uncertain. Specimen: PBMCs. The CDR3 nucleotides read TGTGCCAGCAGCTTAAAAGGTCCTAGCACAGATACGCAGTATTTT. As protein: CASSLKGPSTDTQYF. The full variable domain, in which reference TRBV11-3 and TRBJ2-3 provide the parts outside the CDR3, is EAGVVQSPRYKIIEKKQPVAFWCNPISGHNTLYWYLQNLGQGPELLIRYENEEAVDDSQLPKDRFSAERLKGVDSTLKIQPAELGDSAVYLCASSLKGPSTDTQYFGPGTRLTVL.